The source of this T cell receptor (beta chain) is a study of T cell responses to AZD1222 COVID-19 vaccine listed by TCRdb under 2021. Regarding the study in general: TCR sequencing was performed for 230 to 250 trial participants, of whom about 200 were given two doses of AZD1222 and some 25 were given two doses of MenACWY control vaccine. Trial participants were enrolled into age subgroups of 18-55, 56-69 and 70-plus years, which contained 148, 28 and 57 TCR-sequenced participants, respectively.

Per the publication, the time point label means: about 28 days (+/-7) after the second vaccine dose. Because spike-specific TCR depth and breadth did not differ between the two schedules, AZD1222 recipients who got a second dose at roughly 4 weeks were pooled with those who got a second dose at roughly 12 weeks. Vaccinee samples came from UK trials COV001 and COV002, including a single-blind randomized controlled phase 2/3 trial of AZD1222 (ChAdOx1 nCoV-19) in healthy adults. Trial participant PBMC samples were collected at day 0 and day 28 after the second dose for TCRbeta chain sequencing. Results the study describes overall, beyond this receptor: Nearly half of unique spike-specific TCRs reportedly recognized epitopes outside regions mutated in the B.1.351 and B.1.1.7 variants. Most participants were white British and females outnumbered males, and the authors suggested that clonal diversity may have been underestimated. Only a handful of AZD1222 recipients were SARS-CoV-2 seropositive at baseline, limiting conclusions about previously exposed vaccinees. In the small 56-69-year group, the increase in depth fell short of significance, most likely because of low power. Because no day 14 peak-response samples were available, repertoires were characterized only after the peak T cell response. A significant rise in spike-specific TCR breadth and depth was observed after two AZD1222 doses relative to day 0 and relative to MenACWY recipients. The whole spike protein was spanned by vaccine-associated CD4 TCRs, and dominant responses were seen in regions 160-218 and 743-854.

Regarding this clone: What this receptor recognizes is not known. There are no base qualities to consult, and no much larger clone falls within one base.

The CDR3 regions of human TCRbeta chains were analyzed by immunosequencing. As for the original processing: TCRs in the repertoires were compared against a reference library of SARS-CoV-2-specific TCRs that had been generated with the MIRA antigen-specificity platform. Breadth was defined as the fraction of unique TCRs that were SARS-CoV-2-associated. Depth was defined as the fraction of total T cells that were SARS-CoV-2-associated. Using the MIRA data, each spike-specific TCR was mapped to the spike region that the TCR reacts to and placed in a CD4 or CD8 class. Log10-transformed breadth and depth values were compared by one-way ANOVA with Sidak's multiple comparisons tests. Sourced from immuneACCESS, this table was stored by TCRdb with only in-frame sequences that have V and J called. A share of the clones is absent; for the studies checked, an unresolved V gene accounts for under half, and the remainder has no known explanation. Clonal size and the V and J genes are those of that table, whereas D and trimming came from the DNA. The sample table records about 120,000 clones; roughly 84% of these occur just once. Clones ranked in the top ten supply roughly 18% of the sample.

The specimen comprised peripheral blood, sampled 28 days after the second AZD1222 dose. The sequence was collected from an adult who received the AZD1222 COVID-19 vaccine.

The nucleotides are TGTGCCAGCAGAGCCGGGACCCCTTATGGCTACACCTTC. Translated, this is CASRAGTPYGYTF. The sequence links TRBV27 to TRBJ1-2; possibly the D gene is TRBD1, per 5 matching bases. The CDR3, from cysteine to phenylalanine, totals 13 residues. This entry keeps only the CDR3 DNA: 39 bases, framed from base 1. V is clipped by 6 bases and J by 5 bases, and the sequence between their germline boundaries is 13 bases long. As encoded in the germline V gene (reference sequence), CDR1 is MNHEY while CDR2 is SMNVEV.